Shown below are 10 T cell receptor beta chains from a single sample sequenced in a study of graft-versus-host responses after intestinal transplantation. TCRdb's table, derived via immunoSEQ multiplex PCR, lists solely in-frame clones and lacks some. The sample includes approximately 81,000 clones, about nine tenths seen only once; the top ten take over 7%. Antigens for these TCRs are unknown. The specimen comprised unstimulated CD8+ T cells sorted from spleen or lymph node cells, sampled before transplant. The receptors derive from a human donor who was the organ donor for an intestinal transplant.

This clone appeared a single time. The rearrangement links TRBV4-1 to TRBJ1-2; 7 bases map to TRBD1. The CDR3 contains 16 residues. Germline V gene lookup returns CDR1 MGHRA and CDR2 YSYEKL. V shed 4 bases, J shed 7 bases, and the junction held 15 bases outside the gene matches. CDR3 DNA sequence: TGCGCCAGCAGCCCTTTTATACAGGGGTGGGTAGGTGGCTACACCTTC. Protein product: CASSPFIQGWVGGYTF.

On this clone: At one boundary the junction diverges from the germline segment, which might be a read error. The genes are TRBV2 and TRBJ2-1, with 9 bases that match TRBD1. CDR3 length: 17 residues. The germline gives CDR1 SNHLY, CDR2 FYNNEI. For the CDR3, the DNA is TGTGCCAGCAGGGAAGCCCTAACAGGGGGCGGATTACGAGAGCAGTTCTTC. It translates to CASREALTGGGLREQFF.

The chain links TRBV4-1 to TRBJ2-3, with D perhaps matching TRBD1 or TRBD2 (5 bases each). CDR1 is MGHRA and CDR2 is YSYEKL in the germline V gene. With 0 bases removed from V and 2 bases from J, the gap between germline ends came to 15 bases. The CDR3 sequence is 17 residues long. CDR3 residues: CASSQDIRDGITDTQYF. As DNA, the CDR3 is TGCGCCAGCAGCCAAGATATACGGGACGGCATCACAGATACGCAGTATTTT.

This clone was seen repeatedly, ten times or more. The chain uses TRBV4-1 and TRBJ2-7, with D unclear. CDR1 MGHRA and CDR2 YSYEKL come from the germline V gene. This CDR3 spans 15 amino acids. Trimming left V 0 bases short and J 4 bases short, with 13 bases between. The CDR3 DNA is TGCGCCAGCAGCCAAGATGTTATAGGGTCGTACGAGCAGTACTTC. As protein: CASSQDVIGSYEQYF.

This sequence joins TRBV5-6 and TRBJ2-7, with TRBD1 matching 7 bases. This CDR3 has 12 amino acids. CDR1 and CDR2 from the germline V gene are SGHDT and YYEEEE. V shed 0 bases, J shed 7 bases, and the junction held 1 base outside the gene matches. The CDR3 here is CASSLAGQEQYF. The CDR3 DNA reads as TGTGCCAGCAGCTTGGCGGGACAGGAGCAGTACTTC. The full variable domain, rest sourced from reference TRBV5-6 and TRBJ2-7, is DAGVTQSPTHLIKTRGQQVTLRCSPKSGHDTVSWYQQALGQGPQFIFQYYEEEERQRGNFPDRFSGHQFPNYSSELNVNALLLGDSALYLCASSLAGQEQYFGPGTRLTVT.

The chain couples TRBV19 to TRBJ2-1, with D perhaps TRBD2 (5 bases). V lost 3 bases, J lost 0 bases, and 9 bases lay in between. This CDR3 is built from 15 residues. CDR1 is LNHDA and CDR2 is SQIVND in the germline V gene (reference sequence). For the CDR3, the DNA is TGTGCCAGTAGTATTCAGCGGTACTCCTACAATGAGCAGTTCTTC. It encodes CASSIQRYSYNEQFF.

The chain joins TRBV7-9 to TRBJ2-7; D not certain. The germline V gene encodes CDR1 SEHNR and CDR2 FQNEAQ (reference sequence). The V and J ends lost 3 bases and 1 base respectively, with 10 bases between them. The CDR3 extends over 14 amino acids. The CDR3 nucleotides are TGTGCCAGCAGCTTCTCGATTGGGTCCTACGAGCAGTACTTC. It is translated as CASSFSIGSYEQYF.

J is TRBJ1-1 and V is TRBV4-1; TRBD1 is a possible D gene (5 bases). V lost 4 bases, J lost 5 bases, and 14 bases lay in between. Germline CDR1 and CDR2: MGHRA and YSYEKL. The CDR3 consists of 14 residues. The CDR3 protein is CASSPLGEGTEAFF. The CDR3 DNA follows: TGCGCCAGCAGCCCTTTGGGGGAAGGGACTGAAGCTTTCTTT.

The J gene is TRBJ2-7, the V gene TRBV9; no reliable D call. In germline, CDR1 is SGDLS, CDR2 YYNGEE. V gave up 4 bases and J gave up 2 bases, with 16 bases separating them. The CDR3 length is 15 residues. Here the CDR3 reads CASSSTADSAYEQYF. CDR3 nucleotides: TGTGCCAGCAGCTCGACGGCGGATTCAGCCTACGAGCAGTACTTC.

This clone was seen only a few times. The V call is TRBV28, the J call TRBJ1-6, with 8 bases matching TRBD1. The CDR3 contains 15 residues. Trimming took 4 bases from V and 8 from J; bases not matched to a gene: 7. The V gene's germline CDR1 is MDHEN and CDR2 SYDVKM. CDR3 amino acids: CASSSGTGLYSPLHF. The CDR3 DNA reads TGTGCCAGCAGTTCCGGGACAGGACTATATTCACCCCTCCACTTT.